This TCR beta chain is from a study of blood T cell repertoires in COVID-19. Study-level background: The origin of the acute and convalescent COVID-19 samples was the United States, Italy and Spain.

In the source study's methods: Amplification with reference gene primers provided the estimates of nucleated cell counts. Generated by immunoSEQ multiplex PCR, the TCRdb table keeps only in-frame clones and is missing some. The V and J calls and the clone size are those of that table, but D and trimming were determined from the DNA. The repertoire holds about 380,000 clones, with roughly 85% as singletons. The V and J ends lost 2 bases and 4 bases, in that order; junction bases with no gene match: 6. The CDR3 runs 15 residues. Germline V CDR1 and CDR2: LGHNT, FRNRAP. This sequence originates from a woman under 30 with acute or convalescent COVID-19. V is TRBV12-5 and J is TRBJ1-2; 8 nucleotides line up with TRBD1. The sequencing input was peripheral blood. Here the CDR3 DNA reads TGTGCTAGTGGTTTGAGCAGGGGGCAAGTCTATGGCTACACCTTC. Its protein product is CASGLSRGQVYGYTF.